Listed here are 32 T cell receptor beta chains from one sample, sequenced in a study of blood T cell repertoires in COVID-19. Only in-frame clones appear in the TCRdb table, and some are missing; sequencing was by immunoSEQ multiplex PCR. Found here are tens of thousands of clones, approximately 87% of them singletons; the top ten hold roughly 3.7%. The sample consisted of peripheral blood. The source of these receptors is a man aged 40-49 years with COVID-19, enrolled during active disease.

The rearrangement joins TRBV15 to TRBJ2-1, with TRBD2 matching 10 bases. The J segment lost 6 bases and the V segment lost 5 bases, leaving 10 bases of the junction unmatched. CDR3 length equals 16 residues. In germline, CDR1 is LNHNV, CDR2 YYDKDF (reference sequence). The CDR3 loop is CATSGYLAGVSNEQFF. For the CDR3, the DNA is TGTGCCACCAGCGGTTACCTAGCGGGAGTTAGCAATGAGCAGTTCTTC.

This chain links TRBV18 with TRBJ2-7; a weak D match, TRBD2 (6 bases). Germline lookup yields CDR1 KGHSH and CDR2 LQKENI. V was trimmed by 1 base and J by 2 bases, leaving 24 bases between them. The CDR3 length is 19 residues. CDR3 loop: CASSPLPPAGSRGTYEQYF. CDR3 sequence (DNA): TGTGCCAGCTCACCACTACCCCCTGCGGGGAGCCGTGGGACCTACGAGCAGTACTTC. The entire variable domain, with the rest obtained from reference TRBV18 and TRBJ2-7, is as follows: NAGVMQNPRHLVRRRGQEARLRCSPMKGHSHVYWYRQLPEEGLKFMVYLQKENIIDESGMPKERFSAEFPKEGPSILRIQQVVRGDSAAYFCASSPLPPAGSRGTYEQYFGPGTRLTVT.

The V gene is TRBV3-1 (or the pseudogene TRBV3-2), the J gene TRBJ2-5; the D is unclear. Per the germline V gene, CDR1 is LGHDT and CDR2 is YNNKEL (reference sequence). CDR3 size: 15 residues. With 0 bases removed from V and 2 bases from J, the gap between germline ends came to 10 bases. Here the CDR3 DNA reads TGTGCCAGCAGCCAAGATTCCAGATATCAAGAGACCCAGTACTTC. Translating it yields CASSQDSRYQETQYF.

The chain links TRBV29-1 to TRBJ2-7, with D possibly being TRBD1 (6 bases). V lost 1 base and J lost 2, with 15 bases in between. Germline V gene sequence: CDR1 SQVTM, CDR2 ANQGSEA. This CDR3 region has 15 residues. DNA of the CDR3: TGCAGCGTTGAAGGGGCGAAGGACAGCACCTACGAGCAGTACTTC. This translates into CSVEGAKDSTYEQYF.

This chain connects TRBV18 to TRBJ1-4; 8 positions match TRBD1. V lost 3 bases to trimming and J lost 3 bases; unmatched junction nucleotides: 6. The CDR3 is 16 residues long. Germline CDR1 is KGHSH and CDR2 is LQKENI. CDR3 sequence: CASSPYGQGANEKLFF. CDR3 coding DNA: TGTGCCAGCTCACCCTATGGACAGGGAGCTAATGAAAAACTGTTTTTT.

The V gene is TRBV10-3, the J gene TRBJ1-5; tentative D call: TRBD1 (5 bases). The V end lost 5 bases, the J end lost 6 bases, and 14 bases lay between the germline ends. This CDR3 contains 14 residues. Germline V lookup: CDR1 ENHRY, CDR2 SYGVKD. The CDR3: CAISRRGEGQPQHF. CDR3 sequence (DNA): TGTGCCATCAGTCGACGGGGGGAGGGTCAGCCCCAGCATTTT.

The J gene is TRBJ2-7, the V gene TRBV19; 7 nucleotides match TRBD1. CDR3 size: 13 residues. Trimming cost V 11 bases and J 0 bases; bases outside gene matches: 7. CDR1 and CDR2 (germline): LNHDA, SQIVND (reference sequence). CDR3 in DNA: TGTGCCTCTAAGGGACAGAGCTCCTACGAGCAGTACTTC. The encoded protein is CASKGQSSYEQYF. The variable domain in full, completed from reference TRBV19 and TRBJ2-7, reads DGGITQSPKYLFRKEGQNVTLSCEQNLNHDAMYWYRQDPGQGLRLIYYSQIVNDFQKGDIAEGYSVSREKKESFPLTVTSAQKNPTAFYLCASKGQSSYEQYFGPGTRLTVT.

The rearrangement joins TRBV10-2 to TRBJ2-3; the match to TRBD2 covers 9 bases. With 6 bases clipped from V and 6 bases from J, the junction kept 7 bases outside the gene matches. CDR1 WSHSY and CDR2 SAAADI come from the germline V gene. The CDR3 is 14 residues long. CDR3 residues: CASRQAAGGDTQYF. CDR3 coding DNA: TGCGCCAGCAGGCAAGCCGCGGGAGGGGATACGCAGTATTTT.

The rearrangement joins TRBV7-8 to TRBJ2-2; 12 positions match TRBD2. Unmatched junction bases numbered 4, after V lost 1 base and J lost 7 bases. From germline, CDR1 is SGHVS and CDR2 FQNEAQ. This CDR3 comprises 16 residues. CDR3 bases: TGTGCCAGCAGCTTAGGGACTAGCGGGGACGGCGGGGAGCTGTTTTTT. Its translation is CASSLGTSGDGGELFF.

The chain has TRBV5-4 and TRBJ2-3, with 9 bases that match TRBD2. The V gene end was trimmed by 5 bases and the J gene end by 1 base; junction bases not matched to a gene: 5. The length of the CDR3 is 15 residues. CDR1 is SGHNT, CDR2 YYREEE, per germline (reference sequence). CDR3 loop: CASSLRTSGTDTQYF. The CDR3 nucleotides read TGTGCCAGCAGTCTGAGGACTAGCGGCACAGATACGCAGTATTTT.

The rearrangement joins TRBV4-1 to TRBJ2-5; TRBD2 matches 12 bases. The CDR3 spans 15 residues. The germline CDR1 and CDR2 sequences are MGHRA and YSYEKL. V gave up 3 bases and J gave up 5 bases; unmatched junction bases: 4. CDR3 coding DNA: TGCGCCAGCAGCCAGACTAGCGGGAGTCTGGAGACCCAGTACTTC. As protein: CASSQTSGSLETQYF.

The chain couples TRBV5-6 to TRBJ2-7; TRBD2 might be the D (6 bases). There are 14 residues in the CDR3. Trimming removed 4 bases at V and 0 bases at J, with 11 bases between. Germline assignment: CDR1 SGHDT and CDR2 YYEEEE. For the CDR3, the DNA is TGTGCCAGCAGCCTACCGGGACTCTCCTACGAGCAGTACTTC. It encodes CASSLPGLSYEQYF.

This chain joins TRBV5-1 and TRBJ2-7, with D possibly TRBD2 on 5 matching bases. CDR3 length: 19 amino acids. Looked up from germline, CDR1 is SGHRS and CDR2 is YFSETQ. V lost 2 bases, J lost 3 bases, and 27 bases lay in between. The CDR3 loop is CASSFMPILEGMRNYEQYF. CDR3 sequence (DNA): TGCGCCAGCAGCTTCATGCCGATACTCGAGGGAATGAGGAACTACGAGCAGTACTTC.

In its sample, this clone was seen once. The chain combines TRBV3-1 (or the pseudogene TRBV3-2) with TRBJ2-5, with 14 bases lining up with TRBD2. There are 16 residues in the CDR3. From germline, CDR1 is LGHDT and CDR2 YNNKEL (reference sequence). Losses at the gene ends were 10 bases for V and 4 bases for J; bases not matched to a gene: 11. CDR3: CATTGTSGSRGETQYF. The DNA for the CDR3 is TGTGCCACAACCGGGACTAGCGGGAGTAGGGGAGAGACCCAGTACTTC.

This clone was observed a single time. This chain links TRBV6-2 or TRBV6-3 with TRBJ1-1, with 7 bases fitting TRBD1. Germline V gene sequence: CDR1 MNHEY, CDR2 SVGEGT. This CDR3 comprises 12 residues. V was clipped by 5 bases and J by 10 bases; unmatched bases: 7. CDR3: CASSTNRGVAFF. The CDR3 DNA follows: TGTGCCAGCAGTACGAACAGGGGCGTAGCTTTCTTT.

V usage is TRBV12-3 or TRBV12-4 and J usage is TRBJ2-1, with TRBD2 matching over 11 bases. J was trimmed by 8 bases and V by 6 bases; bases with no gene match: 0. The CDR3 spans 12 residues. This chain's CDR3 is CASRGLADEQFF. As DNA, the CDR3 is TGTGCCAGCAGGGGACTAGCGGATGAGCAGTTCTTC.

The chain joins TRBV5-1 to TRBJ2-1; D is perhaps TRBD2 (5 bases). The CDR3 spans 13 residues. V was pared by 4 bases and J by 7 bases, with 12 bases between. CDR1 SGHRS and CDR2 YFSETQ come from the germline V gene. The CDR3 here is CASSRVEENEQFF. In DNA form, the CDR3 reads TGCGCCAGCAGCCGGGTGGAGGAAAATGAGCAGTTCTTC.

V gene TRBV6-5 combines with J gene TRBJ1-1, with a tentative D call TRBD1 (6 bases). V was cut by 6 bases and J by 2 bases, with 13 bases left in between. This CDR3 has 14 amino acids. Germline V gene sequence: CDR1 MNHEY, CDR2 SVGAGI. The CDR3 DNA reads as TGTGCCAGCAGATTTTTAGGGGGTAACACTGAAGCTTTCTTT. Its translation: CASRFLGGNTEAFF.

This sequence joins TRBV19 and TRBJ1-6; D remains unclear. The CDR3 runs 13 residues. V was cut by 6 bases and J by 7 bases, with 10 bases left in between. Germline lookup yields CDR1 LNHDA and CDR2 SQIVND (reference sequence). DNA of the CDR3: TGTGCCAGTAGCCTCCCGGGGAATTCACCCCTCCACTTT. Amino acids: CASSLPGNSPLHF.

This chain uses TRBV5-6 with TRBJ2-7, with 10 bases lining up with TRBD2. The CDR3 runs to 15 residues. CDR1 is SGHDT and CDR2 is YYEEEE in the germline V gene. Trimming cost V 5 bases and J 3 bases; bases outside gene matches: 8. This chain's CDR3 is CASSKSGGAHYEQYF. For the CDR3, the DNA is TGTGCCAGCAGTAAAAGCGGGGGGGCCCACTACGAGCAGTACTTC. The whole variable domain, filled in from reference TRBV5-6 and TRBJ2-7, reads DAGVTQSPTHLIKTRGQQVTLRCSPKSGHDTVSWYQQALGQGPQFIFQYYEEEERQRGNFPDRFSGHQFPNYSSELNVNALLLGDSALYLCASSKSGGAHYEQYFGPGTRLTVT.

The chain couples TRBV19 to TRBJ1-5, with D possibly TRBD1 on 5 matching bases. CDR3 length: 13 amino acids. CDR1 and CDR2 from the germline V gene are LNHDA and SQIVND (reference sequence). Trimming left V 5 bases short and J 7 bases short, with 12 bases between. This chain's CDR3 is CASSLVRAQPQHF. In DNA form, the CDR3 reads TGTGCCAGTAGTCTAGTCAGGGCCCAGCCCCAGCATTTT.

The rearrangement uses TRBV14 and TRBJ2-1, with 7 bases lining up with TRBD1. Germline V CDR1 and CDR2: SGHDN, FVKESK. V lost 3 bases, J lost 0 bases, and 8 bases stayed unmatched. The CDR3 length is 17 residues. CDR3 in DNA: TGTGCCAGCAGCCAGAACAGGGGTGTCGGCTCCTACAATGAGCAGTTCTTC. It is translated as CASSQNRGVGSYNEQFF.

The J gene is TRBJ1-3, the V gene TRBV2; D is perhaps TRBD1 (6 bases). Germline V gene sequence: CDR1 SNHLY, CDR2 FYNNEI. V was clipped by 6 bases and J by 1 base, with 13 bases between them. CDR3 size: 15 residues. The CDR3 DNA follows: TGTGCCAGCAGGGGGCCAGGGGTATCTGGAAACACCATATATTTT. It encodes CASRGPGVSGNTIYF.

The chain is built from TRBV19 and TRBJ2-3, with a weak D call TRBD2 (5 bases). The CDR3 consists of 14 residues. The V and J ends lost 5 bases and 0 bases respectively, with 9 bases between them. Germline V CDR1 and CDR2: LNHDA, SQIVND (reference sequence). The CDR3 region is CASSGSRSTDTQYF. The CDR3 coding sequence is TGTGCCAGTAGTGGGAGTAGGAGCACAGATACGCAGTATTTT.

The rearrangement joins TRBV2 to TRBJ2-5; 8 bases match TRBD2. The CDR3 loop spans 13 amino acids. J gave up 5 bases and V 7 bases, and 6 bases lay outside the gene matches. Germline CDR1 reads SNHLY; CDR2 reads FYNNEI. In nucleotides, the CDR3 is TGTGCCAGCACCGGGGGGGGCGGGGAGACCCAGTACTTC. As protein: CASTGGGGETQYF. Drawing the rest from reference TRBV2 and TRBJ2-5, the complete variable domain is EPEVTQTPSHQVTQMGQEVILRCVPISNHLYFYWYRQILGQKVEFLVSFYNNEISEKSEIFDDQFSVERPDGSNFTLKIRSTKLEDSAMYFCASTGGGGETQYFGPGTRLLVL.

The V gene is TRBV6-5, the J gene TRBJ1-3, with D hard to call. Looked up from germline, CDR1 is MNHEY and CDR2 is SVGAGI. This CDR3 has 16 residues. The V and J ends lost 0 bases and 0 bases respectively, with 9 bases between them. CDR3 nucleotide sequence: TGTGCCAGCAGTTACTCTCCGAGGAGCTCTGGAAACACCATATATTTT. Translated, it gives CASSYSPRSSGNTIYF.

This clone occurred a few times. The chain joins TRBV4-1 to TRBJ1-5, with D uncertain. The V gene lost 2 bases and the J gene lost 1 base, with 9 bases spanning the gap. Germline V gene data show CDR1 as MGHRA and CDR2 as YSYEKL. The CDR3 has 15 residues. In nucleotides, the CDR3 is TGCGCCAGCAGCCAAAGTACCGGGAGCAATCAGCCCCAGCATTTT. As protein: CASSQSTGSNQPQHF.

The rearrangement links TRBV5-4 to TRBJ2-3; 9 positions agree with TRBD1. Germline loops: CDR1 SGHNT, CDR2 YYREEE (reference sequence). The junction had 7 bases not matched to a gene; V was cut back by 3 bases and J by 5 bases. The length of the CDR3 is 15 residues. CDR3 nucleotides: TGTGCCAGCAGCTCCTCCGGGACAGGGTTAGATACGCAGTATTTT. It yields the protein CASSSSGTGLDTQYF.

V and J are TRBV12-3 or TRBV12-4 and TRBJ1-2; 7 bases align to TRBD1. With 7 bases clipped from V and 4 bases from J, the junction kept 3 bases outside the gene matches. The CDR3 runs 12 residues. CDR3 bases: TGTGCCAGCAACAGGGGTGGCTATGGCTACACCTTC. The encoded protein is CASNRGGYGYTF.

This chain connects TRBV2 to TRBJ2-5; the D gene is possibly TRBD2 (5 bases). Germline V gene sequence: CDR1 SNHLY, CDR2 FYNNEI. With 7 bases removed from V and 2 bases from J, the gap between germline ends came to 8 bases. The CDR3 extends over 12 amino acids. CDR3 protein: CASNSGQETQYF. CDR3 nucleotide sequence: TGTGCCAGCAACTCGGGGCAAGAGACCCAGTACTTC.

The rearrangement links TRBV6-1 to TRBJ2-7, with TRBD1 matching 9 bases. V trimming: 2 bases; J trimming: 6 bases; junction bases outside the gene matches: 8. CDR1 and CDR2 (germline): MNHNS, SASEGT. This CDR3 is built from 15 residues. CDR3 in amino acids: CASSELQGAFSEQYF. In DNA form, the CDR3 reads TGTGCCAGCAGTGAATTACAGGGGGCATTCTCCGAGCAGTACTTC.

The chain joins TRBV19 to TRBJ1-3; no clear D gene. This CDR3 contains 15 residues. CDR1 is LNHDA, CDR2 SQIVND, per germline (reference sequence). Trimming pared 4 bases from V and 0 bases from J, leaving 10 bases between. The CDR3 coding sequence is TGTGCCAGTAGTACCACAAGGAGCTCTGGAAACACCATATATTTT. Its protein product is CASSTTRSSGNTIYF.